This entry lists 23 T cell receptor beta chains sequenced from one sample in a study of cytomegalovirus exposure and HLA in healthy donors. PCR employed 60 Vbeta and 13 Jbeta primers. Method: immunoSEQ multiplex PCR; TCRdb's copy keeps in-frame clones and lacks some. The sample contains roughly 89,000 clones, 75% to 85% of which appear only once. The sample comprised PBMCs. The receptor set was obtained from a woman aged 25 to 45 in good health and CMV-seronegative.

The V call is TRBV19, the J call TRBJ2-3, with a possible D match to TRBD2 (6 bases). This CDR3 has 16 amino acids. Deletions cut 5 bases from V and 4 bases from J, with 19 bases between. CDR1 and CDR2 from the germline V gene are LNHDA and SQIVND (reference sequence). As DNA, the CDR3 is TGTGCCAGTAGTGACCCCGCGGGACCCCTCCCAGATACGCAGTATTTT. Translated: CASSDPAGPLPDTQYF. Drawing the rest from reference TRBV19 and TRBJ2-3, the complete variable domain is DGGITQSPKYLFRKEGQNVTLSCEQNLNHDAMYWYRQDPGQGLRLIYYSQIVNDFQKGDIAEGYSVSREKKESFPLTVTSAQKNPTAFYLCASSDPAGPLPDTQYFGPGTRLTVL.

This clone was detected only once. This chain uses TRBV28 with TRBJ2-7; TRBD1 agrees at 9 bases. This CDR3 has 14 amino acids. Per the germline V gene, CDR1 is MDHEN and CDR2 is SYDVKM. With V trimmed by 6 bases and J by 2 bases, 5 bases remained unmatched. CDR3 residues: CASRADRGTYEQYF. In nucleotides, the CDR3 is TGTGCCAGCAGGGCGGACAGGGGCACCTACGAGCAGTACTTC.

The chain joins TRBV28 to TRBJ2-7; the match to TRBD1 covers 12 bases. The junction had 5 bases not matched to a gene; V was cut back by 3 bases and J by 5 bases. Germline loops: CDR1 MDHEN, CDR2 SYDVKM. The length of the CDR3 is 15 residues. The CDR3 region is CASSLGQGAYHEQYF. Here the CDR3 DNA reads TGTGCCAGCAGTTTGGGACAGGGGGCATACCACGAGCAGTACTTC.

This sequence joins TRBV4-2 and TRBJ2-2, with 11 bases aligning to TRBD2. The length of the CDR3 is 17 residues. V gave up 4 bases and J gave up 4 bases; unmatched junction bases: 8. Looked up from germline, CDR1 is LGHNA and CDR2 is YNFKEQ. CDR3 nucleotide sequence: TGTGCCAGCAGCCGTAGCGGGAGGGCCCTCGGCACCGGGGAGCTGTTTTTT. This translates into CASSRSGRALGTGELFF.

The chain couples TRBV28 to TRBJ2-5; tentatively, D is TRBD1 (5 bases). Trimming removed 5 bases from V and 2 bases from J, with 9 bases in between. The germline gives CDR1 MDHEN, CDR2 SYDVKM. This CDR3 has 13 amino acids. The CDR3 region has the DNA TGTGCCAGCAGTCCGACAGAACAAGAGACCCAGTACTTC. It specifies CASSPTEQETQYF.

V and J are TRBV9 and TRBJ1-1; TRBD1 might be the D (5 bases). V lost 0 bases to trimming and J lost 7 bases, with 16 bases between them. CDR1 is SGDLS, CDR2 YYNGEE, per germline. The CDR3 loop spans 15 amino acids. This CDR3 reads CASSVAQAAGGEAFF. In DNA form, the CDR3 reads TGTGCCAGCAGCGTAGCCCAGGCGGCCGGGGGTGAAGCTTTCTTT.

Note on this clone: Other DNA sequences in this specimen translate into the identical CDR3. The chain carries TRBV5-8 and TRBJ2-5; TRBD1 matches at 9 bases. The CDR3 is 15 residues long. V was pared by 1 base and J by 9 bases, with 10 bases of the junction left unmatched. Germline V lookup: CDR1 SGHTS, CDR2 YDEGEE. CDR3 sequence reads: CASSLRGTGPKAQYF. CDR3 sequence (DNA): TGTGCCAGCAGCTTGAGAGGGACAGGGCCTAAAGCCCAGTACTTC.

This CDR3 reads CASSQDRGGTQYF. In DNA, the CDR3 is TGCGCCAGCAGCCAAGATCGGGGGGGTACGCAGTATTTT. The chain employs TRBV4-3 and TRBJ2-3; 8 bases are a match to TRBD2. Germline V gene lookup returns CDR1 LGHNA and CDR2 YSLEER. After removal of 0 bases from V and 8 bases from J, the junction contained 1 base not matched to a gene. The length of the CDR3 is 13 residues.

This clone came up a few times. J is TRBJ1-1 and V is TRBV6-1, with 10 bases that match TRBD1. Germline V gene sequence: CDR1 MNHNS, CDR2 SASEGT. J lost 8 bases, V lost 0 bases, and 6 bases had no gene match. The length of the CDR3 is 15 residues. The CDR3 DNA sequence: TGTGCCAGCAGTGAAGCCCCCGGGACAGGGGACGAAGCTTTCTTT. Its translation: CASSEAPGTGDEAFF.

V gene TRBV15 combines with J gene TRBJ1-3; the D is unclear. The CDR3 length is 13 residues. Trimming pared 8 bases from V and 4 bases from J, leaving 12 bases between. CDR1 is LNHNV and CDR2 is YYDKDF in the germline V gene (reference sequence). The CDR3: CATSGSTGNTIYF. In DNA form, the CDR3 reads TGTGCCACCTCGGGGTCCACAGGAAACACCATATATTTT.

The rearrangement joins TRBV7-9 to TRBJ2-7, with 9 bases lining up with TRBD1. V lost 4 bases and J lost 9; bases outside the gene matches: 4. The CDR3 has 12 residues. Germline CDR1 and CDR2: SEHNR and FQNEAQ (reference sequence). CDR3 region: CASSWDRAGQYF. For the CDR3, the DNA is TGTGCCAGCAGCTGGGACAGGGCCGGGCAGTACTTC.

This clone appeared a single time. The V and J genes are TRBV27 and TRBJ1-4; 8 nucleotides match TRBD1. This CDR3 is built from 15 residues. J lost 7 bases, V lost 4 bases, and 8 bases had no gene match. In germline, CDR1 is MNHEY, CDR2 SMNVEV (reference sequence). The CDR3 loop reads CASSSLGQGAEKLFF. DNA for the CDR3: TGTGCCAGCAGTTCCTTAGGACAGGGTGCTGAAAAACTGTTTTTT.

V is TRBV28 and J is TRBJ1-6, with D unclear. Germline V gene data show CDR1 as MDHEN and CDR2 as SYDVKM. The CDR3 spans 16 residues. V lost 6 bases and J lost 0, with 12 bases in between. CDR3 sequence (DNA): TGTGCCAGCAGGTTTCGATCGAGCTCCTATAATTCACCCCTCCACTTT. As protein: CASRFRSSSYNSPLHF.

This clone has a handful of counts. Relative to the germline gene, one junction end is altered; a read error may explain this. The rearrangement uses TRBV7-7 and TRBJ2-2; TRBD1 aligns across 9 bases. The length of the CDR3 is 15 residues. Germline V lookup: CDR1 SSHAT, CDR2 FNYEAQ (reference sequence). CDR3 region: CASSLGTGSTGELFF. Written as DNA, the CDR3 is TGTGCTAGCAGCTTAGGGACAGGGAGCACCGGGGAGCTGTTTTTT.

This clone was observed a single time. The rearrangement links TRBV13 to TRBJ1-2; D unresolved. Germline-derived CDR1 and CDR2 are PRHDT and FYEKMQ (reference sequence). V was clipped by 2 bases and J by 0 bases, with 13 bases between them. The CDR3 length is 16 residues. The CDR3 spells CASSLRAGLTNYGYTF. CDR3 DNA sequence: TGTGCCAGCAGCTTAAGGGCGGGCCTTACTAACTATGGCTACACCTTC.

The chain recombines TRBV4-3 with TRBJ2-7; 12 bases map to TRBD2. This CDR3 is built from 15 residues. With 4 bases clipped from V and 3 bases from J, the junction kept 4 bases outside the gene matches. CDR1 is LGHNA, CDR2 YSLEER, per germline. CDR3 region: CASSRGLAGIYEQYF. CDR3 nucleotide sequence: TGCGCCAGCAGCCGCGGACTAGCGGGGATCTACGAGCAGTACTTC.

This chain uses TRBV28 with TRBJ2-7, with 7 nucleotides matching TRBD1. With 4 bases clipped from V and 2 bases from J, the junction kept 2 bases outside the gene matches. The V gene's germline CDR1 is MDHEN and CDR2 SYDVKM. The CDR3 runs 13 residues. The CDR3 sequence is CASSWDRAYEQYF. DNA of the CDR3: TGTGCCAGCAGTTGGGACAGAGCCTACGAGCAGTACTTC.

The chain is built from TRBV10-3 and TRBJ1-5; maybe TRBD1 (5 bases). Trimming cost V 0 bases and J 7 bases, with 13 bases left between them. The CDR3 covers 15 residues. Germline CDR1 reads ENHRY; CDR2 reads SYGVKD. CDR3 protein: CAISESAGGTQPQHF. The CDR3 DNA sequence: TGTGCCATCAGTGAGTCAGCGGGAGGGACCCAGCCCCAGCATTTT.

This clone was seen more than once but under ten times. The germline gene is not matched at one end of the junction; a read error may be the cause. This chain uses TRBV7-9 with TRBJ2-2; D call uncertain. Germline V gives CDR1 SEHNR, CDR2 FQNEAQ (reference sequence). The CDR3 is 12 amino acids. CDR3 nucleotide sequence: TGTGCCAGCAGCTTGAACTCCGGGGAGCTGTTTTTT. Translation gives CASSLNSGELFF.

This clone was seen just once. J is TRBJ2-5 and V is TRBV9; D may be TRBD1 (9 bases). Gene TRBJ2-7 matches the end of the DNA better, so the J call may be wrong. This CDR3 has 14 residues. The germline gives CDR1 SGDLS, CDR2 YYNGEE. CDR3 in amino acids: CASTGGDRATEQYF. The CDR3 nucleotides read TGTGCCAGCACCGGGGGGGACAGGGCCACCGAGCAGTACTTC.

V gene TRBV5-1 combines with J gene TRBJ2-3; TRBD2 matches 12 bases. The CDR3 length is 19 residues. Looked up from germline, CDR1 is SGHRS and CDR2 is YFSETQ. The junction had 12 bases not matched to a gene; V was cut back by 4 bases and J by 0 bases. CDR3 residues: CASSKGTSGRPHSTDTQYF. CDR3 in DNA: TGCGCCAGCAGCAAAGGAACTAGCGGGAGGCCCCATAGCACAGATACGCAGTATTTT.

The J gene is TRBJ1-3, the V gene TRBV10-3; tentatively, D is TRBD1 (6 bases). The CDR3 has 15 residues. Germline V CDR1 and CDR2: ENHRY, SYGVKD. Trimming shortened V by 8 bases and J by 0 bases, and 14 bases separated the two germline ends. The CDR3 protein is CAIGPDSYSGNTIYF. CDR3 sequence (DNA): TGTGCCATCGGCCCGGACAGCTACTCTGGAAACACCATATATTTT.

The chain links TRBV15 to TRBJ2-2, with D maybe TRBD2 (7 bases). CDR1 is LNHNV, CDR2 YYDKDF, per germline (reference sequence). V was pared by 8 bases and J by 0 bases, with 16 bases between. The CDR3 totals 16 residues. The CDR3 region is CATGGRGGSNTGELFF. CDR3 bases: TGTGCCACCGGTGGGAGGGGGGGATCGAACACCGGGGAGCTGTTTTTT.